Listed here is a single TCR beta chain. The antigen remains unidentified. The data belong to a study of vaccination and CD4 T cells after COVID-19. Treatment of the sample: approximately 9-day PBMC culture with coronavirus spike peptide pools or control peptides (ViraFEST assay). Cultured CD4+ T-cell DNA underwent Oncomine TCR Beta short-read sequencing. Each CDR3 protein gets one entry after TCRdb re-called the PCR reads with MiXCR. The sample has about 12,000 distinct CDR3 sequences, approximately 50% seen once. The sample consisted of CD4+ T cells from blood, cultured in vitro. This TCR came from a human donor who had recovered from COVID-19.

CDR3 coding DNA: TGTGCCAGCAGCCAAGTTGGCGGGGCGAACACCGGGGAGCTGTTTTTT. Translated, it gives CASSQVGGANTGELFF. The chain uses TRBV14 and TRBJ2-2, with a possible D match to TRBD2 (6 bases). The germline CDR1 and CDR2 sequences are SGHDN and FVKESK. The CDR3 covers 16 residues. V lost 1 base and J lost 0, with 9 bases in between.